Listed here are 3 T cell receptor beta chains from one sample, sequenced in a study of cytotoxic CD8 clonotypes in ibrutinib-treated CLL. Sequenced by immunoSEQ multiplex PCR; TCRdb stores in-frame clones only, minus some. Counted here are about 20,000 clones, roughly 72% occurring once; the ten biggest clones make up approximately 24%. The sequencing here drew on PBMCs, taken before ibrutinib treatment. Source of these receptors: a human donor with chronic lymphocytic leukemia.

The chain recombines TRBV5-1 with TRBJ2-7; 8 bases line up with TRBD2. Germline assignment: CDR1 SGHRS and CDR2 YFSETQ. CDR3 length: 15 amino acids. Losses at the gene ends were 4 bases for V and 3 bases for J; bases not matched to a gene: 9. For the CDR3, the DNA is TGCGCCAGCAGCCCTGGAGGCGGGGGGCTCTACGAGCAGTACTTC. This sequence encodes CASSPGGGGLYEQYF.

The rearrangement links TRBV11-1 to TRBJ2-5, with a tentative D call TRBD2 (5 bases). V lost 5 bases, J lost 5 bases, and 18 bases lay in between. CDR1 and CDR2 from the germline V gene are SGHAT and FQDESV (reference sequence). The CDR3 is 15 amino acids. This chain's CDR3 is CASSLIGEVTETQYF. The CDR3 DNA follows: TGTGCCAGCAGCCTCATCGGGGAAGTGACGGAGACCCAGTACTTC.

This clone was recorded a few times. The genes are TRBV6-5 and TRBJ2-2; D ambiguous. In germline, CDR1 is MNHEY, CDR2 SVGAGI. The CDR3 consists of 13 residues. Trimming removed 4 bases at V and 7 bases at J, with 10 bases between. The CDR3 sequence: CASSLTGFGELFF. DNA for the CDR3: TGTGCCAGCAGTTTAACGGGTTTCGGGGAGCTGTTTTTT.